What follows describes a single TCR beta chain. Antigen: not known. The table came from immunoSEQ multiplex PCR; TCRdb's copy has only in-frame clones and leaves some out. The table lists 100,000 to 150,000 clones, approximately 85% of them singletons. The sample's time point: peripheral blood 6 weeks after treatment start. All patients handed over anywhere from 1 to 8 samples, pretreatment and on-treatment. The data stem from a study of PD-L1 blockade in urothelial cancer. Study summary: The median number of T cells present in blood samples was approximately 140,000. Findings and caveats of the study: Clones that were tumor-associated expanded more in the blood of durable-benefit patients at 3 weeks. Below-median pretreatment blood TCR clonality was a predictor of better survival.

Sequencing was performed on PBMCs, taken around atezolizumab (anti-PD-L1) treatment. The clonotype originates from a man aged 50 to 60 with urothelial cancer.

The CDR3 sequence: CASSPPSGTLHEQFF. The DNA for the CDR3 is TGTGCCAGCAGCCCGCCTAGCGGGACCCTCCATGAGCAGTTCTTC. The V and J genes are TRBV7-9 and TRBJ2-1; 9 nucleotides align to TRBD2. This CDR3 region has 15 residues. Germline V gene data show CDR1 as SEHNR and CDR2 as FQNEAQ (reference sequence). V lost 5 bases to trimming and J lost 8 bases; unmatched junction nucleotides: 10.